The 2 T cell receptor beta chains reported below all come from one sample, sequenced in a study of shared clonotypes between healthy human individuals (dated by TCRdb to between 2020 and 2021). Receptor amplification or capture employed the immunoSEQ multiplex PCR assay. TCRdb mirrors the immuneACCESS table, restricted to in-frame sequences. Some clones are absent from its copies; in checked studies, under half trace to an unresolved V gene, and the reason for the others is unknown. The table for this sample lists more than 2,000,000 clones; 93% of them were counted only once. Together, the top ten hold roughly 0.36% of the sample. Sequenced sample: naive CD4+ T cells from PBMCs. Explained via the paper, the cell subset or site label denotes: CD45RA+ positively selected. Receptors were obtained from a man younger than 35 in good health. Some clones in this sample may be carry-over from other donors' samples.

This clone has a single count. The rearrangement links TRBV18 to TRBJ1-1, with 11 bases matching TRBD1. V lost 7 bases, J lost 1 base, and 11 bases stayed unmatched. Germline V gene sequence: CDR1 KGHSH, CDR2 LQKENI. The CDR3 sequence is 17 residues long. This CDR3 is CASFPTGTGGPNTEAFF. CDR3 bases: TGTGCCAGCTTCCCAACCGGGACAGGGGGTCCGAACACTGAAGCTTTCTTT. Complete variable domain (other parts from reference TRBV18 and TRBJ1-1): NAGVMQNPRHLVRRRGQEARLRCSPMKGHSHVYWYRQLPEEGLKFMVYLQKENIIDESGMPKERFSAEFPKEGPSILRIQQVVRGDSAAYFCASFPTGTGGPNTEAFFGQGTRLTVV.

With respect to this clone: The sample holds other DNA sequences that translate to the same CDR3. V gene TRBV4-2 combines with J gene TRBJ2-1; no firm D call. The germline CDR1 and CDR2 sequences are LGHNA and YNFKEQ. This CDR3 contains 13 residues. Trimming removed 0 bases from V and 7 bases from J, with 7 bases in between. The chain's CDR3 is CASSQDLGNEQFF. The CDR3 region has the DNA TGTGCCAGCAGCCAAGACCTAGGAAATGAGCAGTTCTTC.